This is a list of T cell receptor beta chains from one sample in a study of T cell repertoires and HLA-DP antigens. No antigen is known for these receptors. Assay: immunoSEQ multiplex PCR; the TCRdb copy retains only in-frame clones and omits some. The sample shows approximately 73,000 clones, around 77% of them seen only once. Sequencing was carried out using CD4+ T cells from PBMCs. These receptor sequences come from a man between 60 and 70 years old in good health and CMV-seronegative. The CDR3 runs from the conserved cysteine through the conserved F or W. A D gene is named only where the DNA matches it firmly. The listing skips clone size in some rows; elsewhere it reads once, few, many or a size class.

d_call clone_size j_call v_call cdr3_aa cdr3_nt
TRBD1 - TRBJ1-1 TRBV11-2 CASSFRQGGTEAFF TGTGCCAGCAGCTTCCGACAGGGAGGCACTGAAGCTTTCTTT
- once TRBJ1-1 TRBV19 CASSIAQGVGGRNTEAFF TGTGCCAGTAGTATAGCGCAGGGAGTGGGGGGAAGGAACACTGAAGCTTTCTTT
- - TRBJ2-4 TRBV5-4 CASSLWQENIQYF TGTGCCAGCAGCTTGTGGCAAGAAAACATTCAGTACTTC
- few TRBJ2-3 TRBV11-3 CASSSGPTDTQYF TGTGCCAGCAGCTCGGGACCCACAGATACGCAGTATTTT
- - TRBJ2-2 TRBV28 CASSLSRGGERNTGELFF TGTGCCAGCAGTCTTTCAAGGGGGGGTGAAAGAAACACCGGGGAGCTGTTTTTT
- once TRBJ1-2 TRBV7-9 CASSLAREQFYGYTF TGTGCCAGCAGCTTAGCGAGGGAACAGTTCTATGGCTACACCTTC
TRBD2 - TRBJ2-1 TRBV7-6 CASSLRLLAGAIGEQFF TGTGCCAGCAGCTTACGGTTATTAGCGGGAGCGATAGGGGAGCAGTTCTTC
- - TRBJ1-1 TRBV7-9 CASSLENTEAFF TGTGCCAGCAGCTTAGAGAACACTGAAGCTTTCTTT
- - TRBJ1-2 TRBV6-4 CASSPLSGVSGGYTF TGTGCCAGCAGTCCACTCAGCGGGGTTTCTGGTGGCTACACCTTC
TRBD1 once TRBJ1-6 TRBV25-1 CASSSRGRGGNSPLHF TGTGCCAGCAGTAGTCGGGGCAGGGGGGGTAATTCACCCCTCCACTTT
- medium-sized TRBJ1-3 TRBV2 CASSAIRGPHHTIYF TGTGCCAGCAGTGCAATTAGGGGACCGCATCACACCATATATTTT
- - TRBJ1-5 TRBV19 CASSIGGQGNQPQHF TGTGCCAGTAGTATCGGGGGCCAGGGGAATCAGCCCCAGCATTTT
TRBD2 - TRBJ2-1 TRBV4-3 CASSKSGGGSYNEQFF TGCGCCAGCAGCAAATCCGGCGGGGGCTCCTACAATGAGCAGTTCTTC
- - TRBJ1-2 TRBV10-3 CAISRDSRYGYTF TGTGCCATCAGCCGGGACTCCCGCTATGGCTACACCTTC
- - TRBJ2-2 TRBV7-8 CASSLLVSANTGELFF TGTGCCAGCAGCTTATTAGTAAGCGCGAACACCGGGGAGCTGTTTTTT
- - TRBJ2-3 TRBV7-6 CASSLGTDTQYF TGTGCCAGCAGCTTAGGCACAGATACGCAGTATTTT
- - TRBJ1-2 TRBV19 CASVGTYGYTF TGTGCCAGTGTCGGGACCTATGGCTACACCTTC
- - TRBJ1-5 TRBV6-4 CASSEQGNQPQHF TGTGCCAGCAGTGAACAAGGGAATCAGCCCCAGCATTTT
- - TRBJ1-1 TRBV12-5 CASGLGVDTEAFF TGTGCTAGTGGTTTGGGGGTCGACACTGAAGCTTTCTTT
TRBD2 once TRBJ2-1 TRBV28 CASSPTTSGRNNEQFF TGTGCCAGCAGTCCTACCACTAGCGGAAGAAACAATGAGCAGTTCTTC
- - TRBJ1-1 TRBV29-1 CSVADRPNTEAFF TGCAGCGTAGCCGACAGACCGAACACTGAAGCTTTCTTT
TRBD1 few TRBJ2-7 TRBV10-2 CASSGQTGGWYEQYF TGCGCCAGCAGTGGCCAGACAGGGGGCTGGTACGAGCAGTACTTC
- - TRBJ2-6 TRBV15 CATSRVGHQSAGANVLTF TGTGCCACCAGCAGAGTTGGGCACCAATCAGCGGGGGCCAACGTCCTGACTTTC
- - TRBJ2-7 TRBV6-6 CASSYPDSYEQYF TGTGCCAGCAGTTACCCGGACAGTTACGAGCAGTACTTC
TRBD1 - TRBJ2-1 TRBV5-4 CASSADRGYNEQFF TGTGCCAGCAGCGCGGACAGGGGGTACAATGAGCAGTTCTTC
- - TRBJ2-1 TRBV11-2 CASSPGLPVFF TGTGCCAGCAGCCCCGGCCTCCCTGTGTTCTTC
- - TRBJ1-1 TRBV4-1 CASSQDSNKRGRAFF TGCGCCAGCAGCCAAGATTCAAACAAACGTGGGAGAGCTTTCTTT
- - TRBJ1-1 TRBV19 CASSTPGLNTEAFF TGTGCCAGTAGTACGCCTGGCTTGAACACTGAAGCTTTCTTT
- - TRBJ1-6 TRBV5-1 CASSLSGGVNSPLHF TGCGCCAGCAGCTTGTCGGGGGGCGTAAATTCACCCCTCCACTTT
TRBD2 - TRBJ2-5 TRBV7-7 CASSPSGVGETQYF TGTGCCAGCAGCCCTAGCGGGGTAGGGGAGACCCAGTACTTC
TRBD1 few TRBJ1-1 TRBV2 CASRPQGAYTEAFF TGTGCCAGCAGGCCCCAGGGGGCTTATACTGAAGCTTTCTTT
- - TRBJ2-2 TRBV5-4 CASSSQTTHTGELFF TGTGCCAGCAGCTCTCAGACGACTCACACCGGGGAGCTGTTTTTT